This T cell receptor beta chain originates from a study of cytomegalovirus exposure and HLA in healthy donors. Turning to the study itself: As an earlier analysis found, 150 million to 200 million T cells yielded 90 million to 140 million unique TCR beta sequences. Overall study results and limits: Some TCR beta chains (more than 150 of them) were listed as cytomegalovirus-associated. CMV serostatus was the sole immune exposure data available.

13 Jbeta primers and 60 Vbeta primers were used for the PCR. Some clones are missing from TCRdb's copy, which holds only in-frame ones; the method was immunoSEQ multiplex PCR. The sample contains around 200,000 clones, 75% to 85% of which appear only once. Comment on this clone: Its antigen is unknown.

CDR1 is MGHRA and CDR2 is YSYEKL in the germline V gene. J lost 5 bases, V lost 1 base, and 13 bases had no gene match. This CDR3 region has 19 residues. J is TRBJ2-4 and V is TRBV4-1; 11 bases fit TRBD2. The sample comprised PBMCs. This TCR was recovered from a woman in her fifties or sixties in good health and CMV-seropositive. CDR3 coding DNA: TGCGCCAGCAGCCAAGCCCTCCTGGAAGGGACTAGCGGAGAAAACATTCAGTACTTC. This codes for CASSQALLEGTSGENIQYF.